This entry lists 20 T cell receptor beta chains sequenced from one sample in a study of response to subunit inactivated influenza vaccine. Each CDR3 protein gets one entry after TCRdb re-called the RT-PCR reads with MiXCR. The sample consists of about 500,000 distinct CDR3 sequences, about 15% of them appearing once. The sample here was CD4+ T cells sorted from PBMCs, taken less than 30 months after vaccination. The receptor set was obtained from a man between 50 and 75 years old who received an inactivated influenza vaccine.

This clonotype was observed a few times. This sequence joins TRBV5-6 and TRBJ2-3; 8 positions match TRBD2. CDR3 length: 15 amino acids. CDR1 and CDR2 from the germline V gene are SGHDT and YYEEEE. J gave up 9 bases and V 2 bases, and 11 bases lay outside the gene matches. CDR3 coding DNA: TGTGCCAGCAGCTTTTCCTCGGCGGGGGGAGGCACGCAGTATTTT. This gives the protein CASSFSSAGGGTQYF.

CDR3: CASSSVRRYTF. For the CDR3, the DNA is TGTGCCAGCAGTTCCGTCCGGCGCTACACCTTC. The chain has TRBV28 and TRBJ1-2; D ambiguous. Germline-derived CDR1 and CDR2 are MDHEN and SYDVKM. V gave up 4 bases and J gave up 9 bases, with 9 bases separating them. The CDR3 is 11 residues long.

The rearrangement uses TRBV6-1 and TRBJ2-5, with D possibly called TRBD1 or TRBD2 (5 bases each). CDR1 MNHNS and CDR2 SASEGT come from the germline V gene. This CDR3 has 14 residues. Trimming pared 1 base from V and 4 bases from J, leaving 10 bases between. DNA of the CDR3: TGTGCCAGCAGTGAAGTTGGGGGTGGAGAGACCCAGTACTTC. Its translation: CASSEVGGGETQYF.

This clonotype showed up just a few times. The rearrangement links TRBV12-3 or TRBV12-4 to TRBJ1-2; TRBD1 aligns across 8 bases. The CDR3 is 14 amino acids. V gave up 3 bases and J gave up 5 bases; unmatched junction bases: 5. The CDR3 bases are TGTGCCAGCAGTTTTGCGGGACAGGAGTATGGCTACACCTTC. Its protein product is CASSFAGQEYGYTF.

This clonotype was seen at least ten times. V is TRBV12-3 or TRBV12-4 and J is TRBJ2-1; D is unresolved. This CDR3 has 13 residues. V shed 2 bases and J shed 0 bases, with 2 bases lying between them. The CDR3 sequence: CASSLISYNEQFF. Written as DNA, the CDR3 is TGTGCCAGCAGTTTAATCTCCTACAATGAGCAGTTCTTC.

The chain has TRBV12-3 or TRBV12-4 and TRBJ2-1; D is undetermined. V lost 2 bases, J lost 5 bases, and 7 bases lay in between. The CDR3 sequence is 13 residues long. CDR3 in amino acids: CASSLNSHNEQFF. CDR3 sequence (DNA): TGTGCCAGCAGTTTAAACAGTCACAATGAGCAGTTCTTC.

This clonotype was detected only a few times. The chain carries TRBV5-1 and TRBJ1-1; 9 bases are a match to TRBD1. J was trimmed by 5 bases and V by 7 bases; bases with no gene match: 12. The germline V gene has CDR1 SGHRS and CDR2 YFSETQ. The CDR3 has 15 residues. In DNA form, the CDR3 reads TGCGCCAGCGGACCTGGGGACAGGGTGCGGACTGAAGCTTTCTTT. The encoded protein is CASGPGDRVRTEAFF. The entire variable domain, with the rest obtained from reference TRBV5-1 and TRBJ1-1, is as follows: KAGVTQTPRYLIKTRGQQVTLSCSPISGHRSVSWYQQTPGQGLQFLFEYFSETQRNKGNFPGRFSGRQFSNSRSEMNVSTLELGDSALYLCASGPGDRVRTEAFFGQGTRLTVV.

The chain employs TRBV15 and TRBJ1-5; 7 positions agree with TRBD1. The CDR3 covers 16 residues. Germline V CDR1 and CDR2: LNHNV, YYDKDF (reference sequence). Trimming took 0 bases from V and 6 from J; bases not matched to a gene: 8. In DNA form, the CDR3 reads TGTGCCACCAGCAGAGATGTTCTGCAGGGGGGTCAGCCCCAGCATTTT. Its translation: CATSRDVLQGGQPQHF.

For the CDR3, the DNA is TGTGCTACCACCGGACTAGAGGAAGTAGATACGCAGTATTTT. Protein product: CATTGLEEVDTQYF. The chain recombines TRBV10-3 with TRBJ2-3; TRBD2 agrees at 7 bases. Germline V gene sequence: CDR1 ENHRY, CDR2 SYGVKD. The CDR3 totals 14 residues.

This chain joins TRBV29-1 and TRBJ1-5; no reliable D call. V lost 5 bases, J lost 1 base, and 6 bases lay in between. Per the germline V gene, CDR1 is SQVTM and CDR2 is ANQGSEA. This CDR3 is 12 amino acids long. The CDR3 spells CSVLDSNQPQHF. CDR3 in DNA: TGCAGCGTTCTGGACAGCAATCAGCCCCAGCATTTT.

This clonotype appeared a few times. The CDR3 loop reads CSARDRAASYTF. CDR3 nucleotides: TGCAGTGCTAGAGATCGGGCAGCTTCTTACACCTTC. The V and J genes are TRBV20-1 and TRBJ1-2; D is unresolved. Trimming left V 0 bases short and J 11 bases short, with 13 bases between. The CDR3 runs 12 residues. Germline CDR1 is DFQATT and CDR2 is SNEGSKA (reference sequence).

This clonotype was detected only a few times. DNA of the CDR3: TGTGCCAGCAGCTCGGGACACTTTGGAACCGGGGAGCTGTTTTTT. Translation gives CASSSGHFGTGELFF. V is TRBV9 and J is TRBJ2-2, with D tentatively TRBD1 (6 bases). CDR3 length: 15 residues. V was clipped by 4 bases and J by 5 bases, with 15 bases between them. The V gene's germline CDR1 is SGDLS and CDR2 YYNGEE. Using reference TRBV9 and TRBJ2-2 for the parts outside the CDR3, the full variable domain is DSGVTQTPKHLITATGQRVTLRCSPRSGDLSVYWYQQSLDQGLQFLIQYYNGEERAKGNILERFSAQQFPDLHSELNLSSLELGDSALYFCASSSGHFGTGELFFGEGSRLTVL.

This clonotype appeared a few times. The chain has TRBV6-1 and TRBJ2-7; TRBD1 aligns across 9 bases. The CDR3 covers 13 residues. The V gene end was trimmed by 10 bases and the J gene end by 4 bases; junction bases not matched to a gene: 8. Germline V lookup: CDR1 MNHNS, CDR2 SASEGT. The CDR3 DNA is TGTGCCATTAGACAGGGGGGTATGTACGAGCAGTACTTC. Amino acid sequence: CAIRQGGMYEQYF.

This clonotype was seen a few times. The rearrangement uses TRBV2 and TRBJ1-2; D not certain. Germline lookup yields CDR1 SNHLY and CDR2 FYNNEI. The V gene lost 5 bases and the J gene lost 7 bases, with 14 bases spanning the gap. The length of the CDR3 is 13 residues. The CDR3 DNA reads as TGTGCCAGCAGTCCTCGGTGGGCAGGTGGCTACACCTTC. It specifies CASSPRWAGGYTF.

This clonotype was observed a few times. This rearrangement joins TRBV5-1 to TRBJ2-1, with D perhaps matching TRBD2 (5 bases). Germline V gene lookup returns CDR1 SGHRS and CDR2 YFSETQ. The CDR3 sequence is 13 residues long. Deletions cut 1 base from V and 7 bases from J, with 9 bases between. The CDR3 protein is CASSLNGENEQFF. CDR3 nucleotide sequence: TGCGCCAGCAGCTTGAACGGGGAGAATGAGCAGTTCTTC.

This clonotype was seen repeatedly, ten times or more. The chain combines TRBV7-2 with TRBJ2-2, with D perhaps matching TRBD2 (6 bases). Germline V gives CDR1 SGHTA, CDR2 FQGNSA. The CDR3 contains 16 residues. Trimming took off 1 base at V and 1 base at J, with 10 bases between the two ends. CDR3 loop: CASSLGGSGNTGELFF. The CDR3 nucleotides read TGTGCCAGCAGCTTAGGAGGTAGCGGGAACACCGGGGAGCTGTTTTTT.

This clonotype has a handful of counts. The chain has TRBV9 and TRBJ2-1; perhaps TRBD2 as D (6 bases). CDR1 SGDLS and CDR2 YYNGEE come from the germline V gene. Trimming removed 3 bases from V and 5 bases from J, with 15 bases in between. The CDR3 consists of 15 residues. The CDR3 is CASSGVPRGDNEQFF. CDR3 coding DNA: TGTGCCAGCAGCGGGGTCCCCCGCGGGGACAATGAGCAGTTCTTC.

The chain joins TRBV12-3 or TRBV12-4 to TRBJ2-7, with 12 bases matching TRBD2. This CDR3 has 15 residues. J was trimmed by 5 bases and V by 1 base; bases with no gene match: 3. CDR3 nucleotides: TGTGCCAGCAGTTTAGGACTAGCGGGAGAGAACGAGCAGTACTTC. It yields the protein CASSLGLAGENEQYF.

This clonotype has just a few counts. The rearrangement links TRBV5-1 to TRBJ2-3; 8 nucleotides line up with TRBD1. V was clipped by 5 bases and J by 3 bases; unmatched bases: 8. Germline V gene sequence: CDR1 SGHRS, CDR2 YFSETQ. The CDR3 consists of 15 residues. CDR3 region: CASRAGTGRTDTQYF. The CDR3 nucleotides read TGCGCCAGCAGGGCTGGGACAGGCCGGACAGATACGCAGTATTTT. Variable domain in full (rest from reference TRBV5-1 and TRBJ2-3): KAGVTQTPRYLIKTRGQQVTLSCSPISGHRSVSWYQQTPGQGLQFLFEYFSETQRNKGNFPGRFSGRQFSNSRSEMNVSTLELGDSALYLCASRAGTGRTDTQYFGPGTRLTVL.

This chain links TRBV24-1 with TRBJ2-1; unclear D gene. This CDR3 has 12 residues. Germline V CDR1 and CDR2: KGHDR, SFDVKD. V lost 4 bases and J 9 bases, leaving 9 bases between the germline ends. Here the CDR3 reads CATSDPVAEQFF. The CDR3, as DNA: TGTGCCACCAGTGACCCGGTAGCTGAGCAGTTCTTC.